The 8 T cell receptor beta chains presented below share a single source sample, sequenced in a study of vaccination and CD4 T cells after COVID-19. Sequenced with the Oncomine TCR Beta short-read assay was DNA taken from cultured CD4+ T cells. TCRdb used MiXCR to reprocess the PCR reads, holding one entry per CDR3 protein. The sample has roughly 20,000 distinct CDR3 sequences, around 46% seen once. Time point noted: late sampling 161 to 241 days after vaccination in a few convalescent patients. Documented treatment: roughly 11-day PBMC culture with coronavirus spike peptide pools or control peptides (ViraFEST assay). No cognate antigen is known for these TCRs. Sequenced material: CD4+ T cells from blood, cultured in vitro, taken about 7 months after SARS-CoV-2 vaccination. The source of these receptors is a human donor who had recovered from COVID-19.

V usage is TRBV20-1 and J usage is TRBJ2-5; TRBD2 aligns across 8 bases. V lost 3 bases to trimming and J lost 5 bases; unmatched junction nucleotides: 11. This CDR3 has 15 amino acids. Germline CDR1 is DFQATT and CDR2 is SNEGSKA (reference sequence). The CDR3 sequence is CSARWSGSSGETQYF. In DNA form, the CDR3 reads TGCAGTGCTAGGTGGAGCGGGAGTTCGGGTGAGACCCAGTACTTC.

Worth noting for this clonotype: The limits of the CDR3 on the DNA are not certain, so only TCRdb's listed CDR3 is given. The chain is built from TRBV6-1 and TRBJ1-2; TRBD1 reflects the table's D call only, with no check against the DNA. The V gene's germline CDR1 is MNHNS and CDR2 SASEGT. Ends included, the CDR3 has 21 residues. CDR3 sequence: CASSTGTRRYEQFFGPGGYTF.

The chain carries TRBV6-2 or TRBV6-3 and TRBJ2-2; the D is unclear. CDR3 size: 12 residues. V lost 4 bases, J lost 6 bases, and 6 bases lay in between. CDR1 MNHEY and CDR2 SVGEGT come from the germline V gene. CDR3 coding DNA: TGTGCCAGCAGTTGGGGATCCGGGGAGCTGTTTTTT. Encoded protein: CASSWGSGELFF.

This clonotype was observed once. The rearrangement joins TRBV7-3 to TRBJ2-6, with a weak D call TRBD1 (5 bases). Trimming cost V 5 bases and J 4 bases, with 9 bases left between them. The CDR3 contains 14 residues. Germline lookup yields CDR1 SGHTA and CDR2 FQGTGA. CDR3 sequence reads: CASSPTAGANVLTF. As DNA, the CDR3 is TGTGCCAGCAGCCCGACAGCGGGGGCCAACGTCCTGACTTTC.

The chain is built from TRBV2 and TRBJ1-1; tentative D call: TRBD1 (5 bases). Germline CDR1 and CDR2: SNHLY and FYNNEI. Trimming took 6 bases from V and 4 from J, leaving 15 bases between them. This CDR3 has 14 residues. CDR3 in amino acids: CASSLGGRSTEAFF. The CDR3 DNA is TGTGCCAGCAGCCTCGGGGGTAGGAGCACTGAAGCTTTCTTT.

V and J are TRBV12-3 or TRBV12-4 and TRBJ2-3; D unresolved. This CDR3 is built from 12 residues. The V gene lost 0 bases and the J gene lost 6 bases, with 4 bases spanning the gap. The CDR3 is CASSLAVDTQYF. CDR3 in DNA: TGTGCCAGCAGTTTAGCGGTGGATACGCAGTATTTT.

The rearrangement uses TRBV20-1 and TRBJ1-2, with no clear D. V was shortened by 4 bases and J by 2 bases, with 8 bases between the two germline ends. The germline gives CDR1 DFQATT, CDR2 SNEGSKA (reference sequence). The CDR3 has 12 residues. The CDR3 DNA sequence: TGCAGTGCTACGCAGGAGAACTATGGCTACACCTTC. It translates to CSATQENYGYTF.

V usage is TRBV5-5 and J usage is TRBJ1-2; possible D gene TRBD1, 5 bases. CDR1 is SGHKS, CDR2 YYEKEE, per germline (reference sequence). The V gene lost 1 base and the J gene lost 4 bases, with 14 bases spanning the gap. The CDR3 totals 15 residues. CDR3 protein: CASSLWAVGPYGYTF. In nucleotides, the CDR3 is TGTGCCAGCAGCTTGTGGGCAGTGGGACCCTATGGCTACACCTTC.